This T cell receptor (beta chain) was captured by sequencing in a study of OX40 agonist ivuxolimab in advanced cancers. Background on the study: People in dose escalation had one of these cancers: hepatocellular carcinoma, melanoma, renal cell or head and neck cancer. Subjects had a mean age of about 61 years, with a range of 23 to 79; just over 80% were male.

Data came from immunoSEQ multiplex PCR; TCRdb stores just in-frame clones and leaves some out. The table lists 50,000 or so clones, about 88% of them singletons. Germline lookup yields CDR1 ENHRY and CDR2 SYGVKD. This CDR3 comprises 19 residues. Losses at the gene ends were 4 bases for V and 0 bases for J; bases not matched to a gene: 15. About this clone itself: Its cognate antigen is unknown.

The study, taken as a whole, reports: More expanded clones were seen, on average, in CD8+ T cells than in CD4+.

Patients with autoimmune history or systemic immunosuppression were excluded. The chain couples TRBV10-3 to TRBJ2-7; TRBD2 matches 10 bases. The source material was CD4+ or CD8+ T cells sorted from blood, sampled in a trial of the OX40 agonist ivuxolimab. The receptor was isolated from an adult with an advanced solid tumor such as melanoma, head and neck, liver or kidney cancer. CDR3 region: CAISALRERGGLFSYEQYF. CDR3 sequence (DNA): TGTGCCATCAGTGCCCTCAGGGAGCGGGGGGGGTTATTCTCCTACGAGCAGTACTTC.